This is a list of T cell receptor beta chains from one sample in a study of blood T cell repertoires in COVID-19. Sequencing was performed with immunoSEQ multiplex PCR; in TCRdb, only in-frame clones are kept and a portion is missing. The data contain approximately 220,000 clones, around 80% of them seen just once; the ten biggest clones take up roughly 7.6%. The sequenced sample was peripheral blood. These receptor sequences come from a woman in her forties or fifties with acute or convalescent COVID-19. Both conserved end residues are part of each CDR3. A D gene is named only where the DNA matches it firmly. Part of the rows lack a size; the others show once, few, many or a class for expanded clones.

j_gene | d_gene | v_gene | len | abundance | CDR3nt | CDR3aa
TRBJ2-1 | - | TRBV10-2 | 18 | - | TGCGCCAGCAGTGAGGGCGCCCAGGGCCCTCATCTCTACAATGAGCAGTTCTTC | CASSEGAQGPHLYNEQFF
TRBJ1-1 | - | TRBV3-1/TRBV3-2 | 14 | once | TGTGCCAGCAGCCAAGGTTCCCGGGGTACTGAAGCTTTCTTT | CASSQGSRGTEAFF
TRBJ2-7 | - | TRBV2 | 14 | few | TGTGCCAGCAGACTCCGGGACTTCTCCTCCGAGCAGTACTTC | CASRLRDFSSEQYF
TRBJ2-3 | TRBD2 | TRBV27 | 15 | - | TGTGCCAGCAGTCCCCTAGCGGGGATCACAGATACGCAGTATTTT | CASSPLAGITDTQYF
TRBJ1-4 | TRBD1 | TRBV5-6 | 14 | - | TGTGCCAGCCGTCGGACAGGGGGGAATGAAAAACTGTTTTTT | CASRRTGGNEKLFF
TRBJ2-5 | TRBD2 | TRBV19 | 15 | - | TGTGCCAGTAGTCATGGACTAGCTGTCGGGGAGACCCAGTACTTC | CASSHGLAVGETQYF
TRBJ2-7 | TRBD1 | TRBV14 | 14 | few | TGTGCCAGCAGCCTTGACAAGGGGGCGTGGGAGCAGTACTTC | CASSLDKGAWEQYF
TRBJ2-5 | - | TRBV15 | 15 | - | TGTGCCACCAGCAGAGGGGCAGGGAGGACGGAGACCCAGTACTTC | CATSRGAGRTETQYF
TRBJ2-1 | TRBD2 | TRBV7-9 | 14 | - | TGTGCCAGCAGCCCCGGACTAGCGGCTAATGAGCAGTTCTTC | CASSPGLAANEQFF
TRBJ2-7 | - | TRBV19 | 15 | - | TGTGCCAGTAGTAGGAGGGGTGGTAGAAACTACGAGCAGTACTTC | CASSRRGGRNYEQYF
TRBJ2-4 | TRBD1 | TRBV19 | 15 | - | TGTGCCACCCAGGACAGGGCGATTACCAAAAACATTCAGTACTTC | CATQDRAITKNIQYF
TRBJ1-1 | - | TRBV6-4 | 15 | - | TGTGCCAGCACGAGTGAACCCTCCTTGAACACTGAAGCTTTCTTT | CASTSEPSLNTEAFF
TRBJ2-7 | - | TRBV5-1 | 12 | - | TGCGCCAGCAGCTTGGATCAGGGGGAGCAGTACTTC | CASSLDQGEQYF
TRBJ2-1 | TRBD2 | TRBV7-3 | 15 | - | TGTGCCAGCAGCTTGACCAGCGGGGAATACAATGAGCAGTTCTTC | CASSLTSGEYNEQFF
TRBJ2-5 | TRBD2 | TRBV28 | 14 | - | TGTGCCAGCAAGGGACTAGCGGTAGAAGAGACCCAGTACTTC | CASKGLAVEETQYF
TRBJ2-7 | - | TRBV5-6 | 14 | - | TGTGCCAGCAGCTTGGGCCGGGAAGTGGGTGAGCAGTACTTC | CASSLGREVGEQYF
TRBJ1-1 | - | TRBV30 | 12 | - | TGTGCCTGGAGTGTAGGCGGGGCTGAAGCTTTCTTT | CAWSVGGAEAFF
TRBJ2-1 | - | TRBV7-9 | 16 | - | TGTGCCAGCAGCCCCCCTCCGAGACTGTCCGACAATGAGCAGTTCTTC | CASSPPPRLSDNEQFF
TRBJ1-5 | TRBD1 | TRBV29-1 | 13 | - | TGCAGCGTCGGGGGACAGCTCAATCAGCCCCAGCATTTT | CSVGGQLNQPQHF
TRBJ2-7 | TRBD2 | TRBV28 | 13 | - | TGTGCCACGCAGGGACTAGTAATCGACGAGCAGTACTTC | CATQGLVIDEQYF
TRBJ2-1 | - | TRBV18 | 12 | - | TGTGCCAGCTCACCCACAGAGAATGAGCAGTTCTTC | CASSPTENEQFF
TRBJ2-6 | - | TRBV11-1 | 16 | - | TGTGCCAGCAGCTTAGGTCAATCCTCTGGGGCCAACGTCCTGACTTTC | CASSLGQSSGANVLTF
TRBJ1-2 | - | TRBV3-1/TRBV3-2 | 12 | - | TGTGCCAGCAGCCTCGGGGGGTCCGGCTACACCTTC | CASSLGGSGYTF
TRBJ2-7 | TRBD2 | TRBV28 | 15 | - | TGTGCCAGCAGTTTGGGCGGGAGTAGATCCTACGAGCAGTACTTC | CASSLGGSRSYEQYF
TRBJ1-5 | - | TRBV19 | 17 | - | TGTGCCTCCACCGTTTCAGTGGGGCCGAATAGCAATCAGCCCCAGCATTTT | CASTVSVGPNSNQPQHF
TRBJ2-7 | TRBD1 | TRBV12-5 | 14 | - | TGTGCTAGTGGTTTGGGGACAGGGTTAATCGAGCAGTACTTC | CASGLGTGLIEQYF
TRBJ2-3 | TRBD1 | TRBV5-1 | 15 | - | TGCGCCAGCAGCGGTATGGACAGGCGAACAGATACGCAGTATTTT | CASSGMDRRTDTQYF
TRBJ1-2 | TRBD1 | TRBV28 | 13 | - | TGTGCCAGCGGTTGGACAGGGATCTATGGCTACACCTTC | CASGWTGIYGYTF